This T cell receptor (beta chain) was identified during a study of T-cell reconstitution after alpha-beta-depleted transplantation in children. A note on this clonotype: Its antigen is undetermined. A much larger clone sits a single nucleotide away, making a read error possible.

The CDR3 spans 16 residues. Per the germline V gene, CDR1 is DFQATT and CDR2 is SNEGSKA (reference sequence). Study results and caveats: Reportedly, roughly two months post-transplant, alpha-beta T cells arose from several hundred expanded graft clones. From newly produced T cells came most of the T-cell counts and diversity one year after transplant.

TCRbeta library construction was performed incorporating unique molecular identifiers. TCRdb recomputed calls from the PCR reads with MiXCR, one row per CDR3 protein. The sample lists approximately 630,000 distinct CDR3 sequences, around 14% seen once, with about 0.77% in the top ten. The V gene is TRBV20-1, the J gene TRBJ2-1, with TRBD2 matching over 7 bases. The sequence was obtained from a girl aged 2-9 years with congenital amegakaryocytic thrombocytopenia, due to receive a stem cell transplant. Sequencing was performed on PBMCs, taken before TCRalphabeta/CD19-depleted stem cell transplant. CDR3 in amino acids: CCARGISGAEYNEQFF. The CDR3 DNA reads as TGCTGTGCTAGAGGAATAAGCGGGGCCGAGTACAATGAGCAGTTCTTC.